This TCR beta chain derives from a study of blood T cell repertoires in COVID-19. TCRdb's table, derived via immunoSEQ multiplex PCR, lists solely in-frame clones and lacks some. The sample consists of some 240,000 clones, around four fifths of them appearing once. CDR1 and CDR2 from the germline V gene are SGHDT and YYEEEE. The junction had 9 bases not matched to a gene; V was cut back by 4 bases and J by 2 bases. There are 16 residues in the CDR3. This clone showed up just once. The source of this sequence is a woman aged 55-70 years with active or convalescent COVID-19. Sequencing was carried out using peripheral blood. The chain links TRBV5-6 to TRBJ2-7; 10 nucleotides line up with TRBD1. The CDR3 is CASSLLGGTGAYEQYF. CDR3 coding DNA: TGTGCCAGCAGCCTCCTAGGGGGGACAGGGGCCTACGAGCAGTACTTC.